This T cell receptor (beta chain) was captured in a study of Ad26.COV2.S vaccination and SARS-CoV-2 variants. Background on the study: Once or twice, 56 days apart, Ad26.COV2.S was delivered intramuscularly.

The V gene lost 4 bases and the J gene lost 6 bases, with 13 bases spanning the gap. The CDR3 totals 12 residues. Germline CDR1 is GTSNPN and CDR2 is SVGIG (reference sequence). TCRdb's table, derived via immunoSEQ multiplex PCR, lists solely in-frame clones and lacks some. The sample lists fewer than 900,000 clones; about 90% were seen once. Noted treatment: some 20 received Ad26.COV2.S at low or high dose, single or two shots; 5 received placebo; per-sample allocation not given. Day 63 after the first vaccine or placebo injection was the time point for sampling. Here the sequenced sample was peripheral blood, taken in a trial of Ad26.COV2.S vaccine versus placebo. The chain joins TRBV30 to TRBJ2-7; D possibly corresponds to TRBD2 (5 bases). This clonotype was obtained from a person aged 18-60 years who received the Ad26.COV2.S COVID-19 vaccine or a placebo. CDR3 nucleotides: TGTGCCTGGATGCCGGACTCCGGCGAGCAGTACTTC. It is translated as CAWMPDSGEQYF. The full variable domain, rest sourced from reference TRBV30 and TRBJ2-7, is SQTIHQWPATLVQPVGSPLSLECTVEGTSNPNLYWYRQAAGRGLQLLFYSVGIGQISSEVPQNLSASRPQDRQFILSSKKLLLSDSGFYLCAWMPDSGEQYFGPGTRLTVT.